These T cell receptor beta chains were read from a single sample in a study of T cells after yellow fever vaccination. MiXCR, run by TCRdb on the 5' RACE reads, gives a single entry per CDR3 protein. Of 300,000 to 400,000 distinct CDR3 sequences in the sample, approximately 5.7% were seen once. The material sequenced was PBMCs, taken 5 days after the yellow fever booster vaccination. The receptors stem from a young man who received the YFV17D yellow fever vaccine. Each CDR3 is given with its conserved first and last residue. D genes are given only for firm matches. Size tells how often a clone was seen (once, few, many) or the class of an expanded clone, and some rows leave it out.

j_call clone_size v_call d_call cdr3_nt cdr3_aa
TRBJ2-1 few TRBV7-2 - TGTGCCAGCAGGGAGGGGGCCCTACAGGTCAATGAGCAGTTCTTC CASREGALQVNEQFF
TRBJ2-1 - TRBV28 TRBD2 TGTGCCAGCAATTTAGCGGGAGGGATTTTGAATGAGCAGTTCTTC CASNLAGGILNEQFF
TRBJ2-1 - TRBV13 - TGTGCCAGCAGCTTAGGCCCTGGGGGACGGGAGCAGTTCTTC CASSLGPGGREQFF
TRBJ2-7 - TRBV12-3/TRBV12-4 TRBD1 TGTGCCAGTTCACATCGACAGGGCTCCTACGAGCAGTACTTC CASSHRQGSYEQYF
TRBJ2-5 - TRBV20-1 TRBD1 TGCAGGCCCGGGACAGAGAAATTCCAAGAGACCCAGTACTTC CRPGTEKFQETQYF
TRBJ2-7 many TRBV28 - TGTGCCAGCAGTCCATACATCGGCGGAAAGTTCTTC CASSPYIGGKFF
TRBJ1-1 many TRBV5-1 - TGCGCCAGCAGCTTGGGCCTTTGGGAAGGGGAGAACACTGAAGCTTTCTTT CASSLGLWEGENTEAFF
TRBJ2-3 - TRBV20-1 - TGCATTACGAGGGTGGGGAGCACAGATACGCAGTATTTT CITRVGSTDTQYF
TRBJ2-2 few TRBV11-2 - TGTGCCAGCAGCCATTTCCCAGGGGGGAGGTCCCTTAGCACCGGGGAGCTGTTTTTT CASSHFPGGRSLSTGELFF
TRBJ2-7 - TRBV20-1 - TGCAGTGCTAGAGATCAGGGGCGGCGCTACGAGCAGTACTTC CSARDQGRRYEQYF
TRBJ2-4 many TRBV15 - TGTGCCACCAGCAGTATCGACTGGGCAAAAAACATTCAGTACTTC CATSSIDWAKNIQYF
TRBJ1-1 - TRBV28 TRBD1 TGTGCCAGCAGGAGACAGGGATTCATGAACACTGAAGCTTTCTTT CASRRQGFMNTEAFF
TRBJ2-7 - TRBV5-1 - TGCGCCAGCAGCTTGGGATCCCGGACTCAAACCTACGAGCAGTACTTC CASSLGSRTQTYEQYF
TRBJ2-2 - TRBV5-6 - TGTGCCAGCAGCTTGTTAAACGCCGGGGAGCTGTTTTTT CASSLLNAGELFF
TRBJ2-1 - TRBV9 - TGTGCCAGCAGCGTACGAGGGAGCTTAGATGAGCAGTTCTTC CASSVRGSLDEQFF
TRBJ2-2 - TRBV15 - TGTGCCACCAGCAGAGATCCCCCCCAACAGGGGAACACCGGGGAGCTGTTTTTT CATSRDPPQQGNTGELFF
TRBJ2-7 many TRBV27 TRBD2 TGTGCCAGCAGTTGGGGGCTAGCGGGAGTCTACGAGCAGTACTTC CASSWGLAGVYEQYF
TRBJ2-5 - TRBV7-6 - TGTGCCAGCAGCTTAGGGCACAGGGTGGAGACCCAGTACTTC CASSLGHRVETQYF
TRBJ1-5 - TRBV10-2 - TGCGCCAGCAGTGAGTCGACCCTGAGGGGCAATCAGCCCCAGCATTTT CASSESTLRGNQPQHF
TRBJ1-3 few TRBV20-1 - TGCAGTGCTAGGTTTGGCGGAGCTGGAAACACCATATATTTT CSARFGGAGNTIYF
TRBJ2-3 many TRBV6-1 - TGTGCCAGCAGTGACAGGAGCAAAGGTGGAGGGTCCACAGATACGCAGTATTTT CASSDRSKGGGSTDTQYF
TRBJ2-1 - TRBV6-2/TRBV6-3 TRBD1 TGTGCCAGCAGTCAATGGGACAGGCCCAATGAGCAGTTCTTC CASSQWDRPNEQFF
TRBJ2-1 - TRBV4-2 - TGTGCCAGCAGCAACTTAGGGGACACGAATGAGCAGTTCTTC CASSNLGDTNEQFF
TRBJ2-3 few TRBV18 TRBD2 TGTGCCAGCTCACCAGAAGTATGGAGTAGCGGGTATACAGATACGCAGTATTTT CASSPEVWSSGYTDTQYF
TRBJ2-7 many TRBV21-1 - TGTGCCAGCAGCAAACCGGATGGGACAGGGGGATACGAGCAGTACTTC CASSKPDGTGGYEQYF
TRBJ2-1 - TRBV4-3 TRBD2 TGCGCCAGCAGCCAAGAACTAGCGGGACTGAATGAGCAGTTCTTC CASSQELAGLNEQFF
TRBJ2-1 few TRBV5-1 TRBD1 TGCGCCAGCAGCCCGACAGGGGATCATGAGCAGTTCTTC CASSPTGDHEQFF
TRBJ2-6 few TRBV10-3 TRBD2 TGTGCCATCAGTGAGGGCCTAGCGGGGAACTCTGGGGCCAACGTCCTGACTTTC CAISEGLAGNSGANVLTF
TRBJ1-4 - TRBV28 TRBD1 TGTGCCAGCAGTTACGTTACAGGGGGGAGTGAAAAACTGTTTTTT CASSYVTGGSEKLFF
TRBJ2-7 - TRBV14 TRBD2 TGTGCCAGCAGCCAAGCAGCGGGAGCCCACGAGCAGTACTTC CASSQAAGAHEQYF
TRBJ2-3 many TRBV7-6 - TGTGCCAGCAGCCCGCAGGTTGGGGAAGATACGCAGTATTTT CASSPQVGEDTQYF
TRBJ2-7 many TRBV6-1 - TGTGCCAGCAGACGGGACGGAAACTACGAGCAGTACTTC CASRRDGNYEQYF
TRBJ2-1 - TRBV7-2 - TGTGCCAGCAGCTTACGGCGGGATTTGGAGCAGTTCTTC CASSLRRDLEQFF